This T cell receptor beta chain was retrieved from a study of cytomegalovirus exposure and HLA in healthy donors. In germline, CDR1 is LNHDA, CDR2 SQIVND (reference sequence). J was trimmed by 7 bases and V by 3 bases; bases with no gene match: 4. The length of the CDR3 is 13 residues. Healthy bone marrow donors made up the cohort. Amplification used 60 Vbeta primers and 13 Jbeta primers. Profiling relied on immunoSEQ multiplex PCR, and the TCRdb table lists in-frame clones only, not all of them. The sample lists about 80,000 clones, 65% to 80% occurring once. Sample: PBMCs. The sequence derives from a man under 40 in good health and CMV-seronegative. The chain employs TRBV19 and TRBJ1-1; 8 bases are a match to TRBD1. The DNA of the CDR3 is TGTGCCAGTAGTATTGTTGGGACAGGTGAAGCTTTCTTT. Protein: CASSIVGTGEAFF.